Described below is a single T cell receptor (beta chain) sequence and its context. Its target antigen remains unknown. A read error may account for a junction end that differs from germline. The data derive from a study of cytomegalovirus exposure and HLA in healthy donors (dated by TCRdb to about 2017). Context from the whole study: An earlier analysis of about 530 of the donors reported over 250 Gb of sequence data and 117 million unique TCR beta sequences obtained from roughly 180 million T cells. Donor age, sex, ethnicity and CMV serostatus were collected together with the repertoire data. HLA typing included class I and class II loci at four-digit resolution. Across under 500 genotyped donors of the cohort, an average of about 250,000 unique TCR beta nucleotide sequences per donor were sequenced, and approximately 17% of those sequences were non-productive. In a later analysis, previously published TCR beta repertoires from 550 to 750 donors were re-analyzed and high-resolution HLA genotyping was added so that TCR occurrence patterns could be studied. A later genetic analysis used genome-wide SNP genotypes for 398 of the 666 donors, treating that subset as a discovery cohort. The number of typed donors differed by locus: roughly 629-630 for A, B, C, DRB1 and DQB1; approximately 540 for DQA1; 606 for DPA1; and about 470 for DPB1. To decide whether each TCR beta V gene segment behaved as functional or pseudogenic, an earlier analysis of 587 of the donors relied on high-throughput TCR beta sequencing. Rather than using new phenotypic data, the later analysis identified candidate immune exposures from TCR beta sequences and from how often those sequences occurred across donors. The study aimed to test whether signatures of past pathogen exposure could be identified by cataloging public T cell receptors. Several DR-DQ haplotypes were treated as single units for association and clustering because of strong linkage in the cohort. Of the roughly 420 genotyped donors, approximately 81% were placed in the genetic ancestry cluster associated with self-reported Caucasian donors. An early release that covered more than 550 HLA-typed donors contained approximately 300 gigabases of sequencing data and roughly 84 million unique TCR sequences. Every repertoire in the discovery cohort had been generated on one and the same sequencing platform. To predict cytomegalovirus infection status, the study brought together high-throughput TCR immunosequencing, statistical association of individual TCRs with disease status, and machine learning. Along with the approximately 620-subject first cohort, a separate validation cohort of over a hundred different subjects was used. The study used immunosequencing to profile the T cell repertoires of 666 subjects and linked those repertoires to cytomegalovirus serostatus. Study-wide findings and limitations: A few of the identified cytomegalovirus-associated TCR beta chains were confirmed in vitro to be specific for cytomegalovirus antigens. In a later analysis, the rate of TCR association differed among HLA loci, with DRB1 alleles having the most associated TCRs and HLA-C alleles having the fewest. In this cohort, only TCR beta chains were sequenced, and detectable features were limited by the absence of alpha or paired-chain data. Sequencing depth was assumed to be roughly uniform across donors in the presence/absence analyses, though that assumption may not hold. Compared with equally common non-associated chains, HLA-associated TCR beta chains in a later analysis were more clonally expanded and had lower generation probabilities. A group of highly shared sequence variants was considered likely to be a technical artifact of the sequencing pipeline. Correlated functional status among segregating V segments might reflect linkage disequilibrium, but an unknown experimental factor could not be ruled out. The study listed 150 to 200 TCR beta chains as associated with cytomegalovirus. Immune exposure information for the cohort was limited to CMV serostatus. Some 16 rarely observed V segments, including chromosome 9 orphons, were excluded from the earlier analysis of about 610 of the donors because counts were too low. The authors suggested that the approach could potentially be generalized to other disease states and immunological phenotypes. A further reported finding was that TCR beta sequences accurately predicted the HLA-A and HLA-B alleles for most subjects in the first cohort. A later analysis found that most CMV-associated TCR beta chains appeared HLA-restricted, with HLA associations seemingly driven largely by CMV exposure. At a false discovery rate of 0.05, a later analysis linked around 17,000 TCR beta sequences to specific HLA alleles. In a later genetic analysis, a missense DCLRE1C variant was associated with V-gene and J-gene trimming of TCR beta chains, and the association was replicated in an independent cohort. In an earlier analysis of a few hundred of the donors, most TCR beta V segments were observed in productive rearrangements about 90% or about 30% of the time, broadly matching IMGT annotations. Across donors, most TCR sequences were observed very rarely, whereas some public TCRs were present in many individuals. The 87-base-pair reads could not distinguish some IMGT-functional V segments, including TRBV6-2 and TRBV6-3, so those segments were excluded. According to a later analysis, parvovirus B19, influenza, CMV and Epstein-Barr virus appeared linked to several top co-occurrence clusters. The classifier was reported to diagnose cytomegalovirus status with high specificity and sensitivity in both the original and validation cohorts. When HLA alleles, especially DR and DQ, strongly co-occurred, attributing TCR associations to individual alleles was difficult. A later genetic analysis reported fewer N-insertions in productive TCRs among donors in an Asian-associated ancestry cluster than the roughly 700-donor mean. Because HLA typing was missing for some donors at each locus, association tests included only the typed subset.

To prepare the library, the immunoSEQ multiplex PCR assay was applied. For the multiplex PCR, a mixture combining 60 forward primers for TCR Vbeta segments and 13 reverse primers for TCR Jbeta segments was used. Amplification of the CDR3 region of rearranged TCR beta genes was performed with a multiplex PCR assay on genomic DNA. The amplified TCR beta libraries were sequenced on the Illumina HiSeq System as 87-base-pair reads. The authors' analysis ran thus. A later analysis counted tens of millions of unique TCR beta chains across the roughly 700 repertoires, and some 12 million of these chains were shared by at least two donors. To remove PCR and sequencing errors, raw reads were error-corrected and collapsed into unique sequences using a nearest-neighbor algorithm that merged closely related sequences. To assign V, D and J gene segments, CDR3 sequences were aligned to IMGT reference sequences. For a sequence to be retained, at least a six-nucleotide match to both a V gene segment and a J gene segment was required. Rearrangements were called productive when the CDR3 lacked stop codons and stayed in frame with V and J; all others were non-productive. CDR3 was defined according to IMGT convention as the region running from the second conserved V-encoded cysteine to the conserved J-encoded phenylalanine. The earlier analysis of 450 to 750 of the donors excluded any sequence lacking an unambiguous match to a single V gene segment. In an earlier analysis of almost 600 of the donors, a V segment was called functional when productive rearrangements were above 56.7%, and segregating when the standard deviation between donors exceeded 5%. A statistical classification framework was built for diagnosing cytomegalovirus status from the catalog of TCR beta chain sequences. In a later analysis, TCR nucleotide sequences were compared against IMGT/GENE-DB human TR gene sequences so that V and J genes could be assigned. A later analysis assigned CDR3 sequences and most-parsimonious VDJ recombination scenarios with the TCRdist pipeline. In a later analysis, each TCR beta chain was defined by its CDR3 amino acid sequence together with its V-gene family, and reads lacking a unique V-gene family were excluded. To address suspected cross-contamination and a sequencing artifact, a later analysis removed around 590 highly shared, low-generation-probability nucleotide sequences. In a later analysis, a clonal expansion index was calculated for each public chain from normalized within-repertoire ranks of inferred template counts. In a later analysis, generation probabilities were computed using a VDJ recombination model fitted to out-of-frame rearrangements, and the results were checked against IGoR. In a later analysis, TCR-TCR, TCR-HLA and TCR-CMV co-occurrence was scored with hypergeometric tests, and a repertoire-size bias correction was applied to TCR pairs. In a later analysis, false discovery rates were estimated by permuting HLA or CMV assignments 20 times. In a later analysis, co-occurring TCRs were grouped using DBSCAN, with TCRdist sequence similarity added in when clustering inside HLA-allele-positive subsets. Co-occurrence clustering excluded repertoires with fewer than 30,000 or more than 120,000 public chains, plus five with anomalous nucleotide sharing. TCRdb took over this immuneACCESS table, retaining in-frame rearrangements with V and J assigned. Such tables are incomplete; in checked studies, under half of the missing clones stem from an unresolved V gene, and the remainder is unexplained. That table is the source of V, J and clone size, and D and trimming were worked out from the DNA. Present in this sample are around 100,000 clones, roughly 82% of which were seen just once. The ten largest clones represent about 10% of the sample.

The cohort was made up of 500 to 850 healthy bone marrow donors. At the time of sampling, all cohort members were nominally healthy, though unrecorded immune exposures were likely present. The donor tested CMV seronegative and was one of the 352 seronegative cohort members. Each donor provided a peripheral blood sample, and peripheral blood mononuclear cells were used for TCR beta sequencing. The Qiagen DNeasy Blood Extraction Kit was used to extract genomic DNA from the blood cell samples. Taken from the germline V gene (reference sequence), the CDR1 and CDR2 loops are SEHNR and FQNEAQ. The CDR3, from cysteine to phenylalanine, totals 18 residues. Of the read, only the CDR3 DNA is kept; its 54 bases are in frame from base 1.

The sequenced material came from PBMCs. This receptor chain uses TRBV7-9 and TRBJ2-6; no D gene can be assigned with confidence. This TCR was recovered from a man in his forties or fifties in good health and CMV-seronegative. The CDR3 region: CSSSSTSPEEAGANVLTF. The nucleotide sequence reads as follows: TGTTCCAGCAGCTCCACTTCACCCGAGGAAGCTGGGGCCAACGTCCTGACTTTC.